These 5 T cell receptor beta chains originate from one sample sequenced in a study of tumor-infiltrating lymphocytes in primary liver carcinoma. The researchers obtained blood RNA from unsorted whole blood and also extracted germline DNA. The input was 450 to 500 ng total RNA; TCR beta cDNA was made from it with a constant-region primer. Amplification in three nested multiplex PCR rounds with slightly modified ARM-PCR gave rise to TCR beta libraries. The first two PCR rounds, roughly 9 cycles each, used TRBV1-TRBV30 forward primers and a C-beta reverse primer. MiXCR was run by TCRdb on the multiplex PCR reads, yielding one entry per CDR3 protein. Counted here are fewer than 400,000 distinct CDR3 sequences, 50% to 75% occurring once; the ten biggest clones make up approximately 15%. The sequenced sample consisted of peripheral blood. These receptors all come from a woman under 40 with primary liver carcinoma and hepatitis B virus infection.

There are many counts of this clonotype. CDR3 bases: TGTGCCAGCAGTTTCGGGGCTAGCCGGTCCAATGAGCAGTTCTTC. Translation gives CASSFGASRSNEQFF. The chain joins TRBV12-3 or TRBV12-4 to TRBJ2-1, with D perhaps TRBD1 or TRBD2 (5 bases each). The CDR3 has 15 residues. Trimming left V 3 bases short and J 6 bases short, with 15 bases between.

The chain employs TRBV29-1 and TRBJ1-5, with a tentative D call TRBD1 (5 bases). The germline V gene encodes CDR1 SQVTM and CDR2 ANQGSEA. Trimming shortened V by 6 bases and J by 1 base, and 19 bases separated the two germline ends. The CDR3 extends over 16 amino acids. The CDR3: CSVRDDSEGSNQPQHF. The CDR3 nucleotides are TGCAGCGTGCGGGACGACAGCGAGGGAAGCAATCAGCCCCAGCATTTT.

For this clonotype: This may be a read error, as it is one base from a much larger clone. The chain has TRBV6-6 and TRBJ2-7; D might be TRBD2 (7 bases). The germline gives CDR1 MNHNY, CDR2 SVGAGI (reference sequence). CDR3 length: 14 amino acids. The CDR3 nucleotides are TGTACCAGCAAGTTGGGGGGGCAGTTCTACGAGCAGTACTTC. This encodes CTSKLGGQFYEQYF.

This clonotype was observed at least ten times. V usage is TRBV6-2 or TRBV6-3 and J usage is TRBJ2-7; the D is unclear. Germline CDR1 and CDR2: MNHEY and SVGEGT. Trimming removed 4 bases at V and 3 bases at J, with 10 bases between. CDR3 length: 13 residues. The CDR3 loop reads CASSFDANYEQYF. CDR3 nucleotides: TGTGCCAGCAGTTTCGACGCGAACTACGAGCAGTACTTC.

The chain links TRBV6-2 or TRBV6-3 to TRBJ2-7, with 8 bases identical to TRBD2. Germline CDR1 MNHEY, CDR2 SVGEGT. Trimming at V came to 2 bases and at J to 7 bases, leaving 16 bases not matched to a gene. The CDR3 sequence is 17 residues long. Written as DNA, the CDR3 is TGTGCCAGCAGTTACGCGCCAGCGGGGGTCCTCCTTGGGGAGCAGTACTTC. Its protein product is CASSYAPAGVLLGEQYF.